This T cell receptor (beta chain) was sequenced in a study of beta chain features in type 1 diabetes. Looking at the study overall: All of the samples together had approximately 99 million sorted cells examined. The study, taken as a whole, reports: The influence of HLA type on TCRB rearrangement stayed undetermined. Possible PCR preference for shorter templates applied equally to patients and controls. The study found fewer insertions and more deletions at VDJ junctions in type 1 diabetes patients.

Comment on this clone: The target antigen is unknown.

Of the isolated RNA, all was reverse transcribed, and so the sequenced material was expressed TCRB transcripts. The data were produced by immunoSEQ multiplex PCR, yet TCRdb's version contains in-frame clones alone and is incomplete. Altogether fewer than 250,000 clones are present, around 10% being singletons, with the ten largest covering 0.03% to 0.04%. From germline, CDR1 is MNHEY and CDR2 SMNVEV (reference sequence). Losses at the gene ends were 6 bases for V and 5 bases for J; bases not matched to a gene: 7. The CDR3 extends over 16 amino acids. The sample was naive CD4+ T cells from blood. The clonotype comes from a woman between 18 and 30 years old in good health. The rearrangement uses TRBV27 and TRBJ2-3; 14 positions match TRBD2. Here the CDR3 reads CASSRLAGGPRDTQYF. The DNA for the CDR3 is TGTGCCAGCAGCCGACTAGCGGGAGGGCCACGAGATACGCAGTATTTT.